This passage covers 12 T cell receptor beta chains from one sample sequenced in a study of graft-versus-host responses after intestinal transplantation. Antigens for these TCRs are unknown. Generated by immunoSEQ multiplex PCR, the TCRdb table keeps only in-frame clones and is missing some. The profile shows tens of thousands of clones, roughly 91% of them singletons. The sequencing used unstimulated CD8+ T cells sorted from spleen or lymph node cells, collected before intestinal transplant. The receptors here all came from a human donor who received an intestinal transplant.

This sequence joins TRBV5-4 and TRBJ2-7, with 13 bases that match TRBD2. CDR3 length: 17 residues. Looked up from germline, CDR1 is SGHNT and CDR2 is YYREEE (reference sequence). The V segment lost 0 bases and the J segment 4 bases; nucleotides outside the gene matches: 7. The CDR3 sequence is CASSLEGLAGAGYEQYF. As DNA, the CDR3 is TGTGCCAGCAGCTTGGAAGGACTAGCGGGAGCTGGGTACGAGCAGTACTTC. The variable domain in full, with the rest retrieved from reference TRBV5-4 and TRBJ2-7, is ETGVTQSPTHLIKTRGQQVTLRCSSQSGHNTVSWYQQALGQGPQFIFQYYREEENGRGNFPPRFSGLQFPNYSSELNVNALELDDSALYLCASSLEGLAGAGYEQYFGPGTRLTVT.

The J gene is TRBJ2-5, the V gene TRBV5-1, with TRBD2 as a possible D gene (5 bases). Trimming removed 0 bases at V and 3 bases at J, with 9 bases between. CDR3 length: 14 residues. The germline CDR1 and CDR2 sequences are SGHRS and YFSETQ. CDR3 sequence reads: CASSLGLGKETQYF. CDR3 nucleotides: TGCGCCAGCAGCTTGGGGCTCGGGAAAGAGACCCAGTACTTC.

The V call is TRBV4-1, the J call TRBJ2-7; 9 bases match TRBD1. The CDR3 sequence is 14 residues long. V lost 4 bases and J lost 3; bases outside the gene matches: 4. Germline-derived CDR1 and CDR2 are MGHRA and YSYEKL. CDR3 region: CASSLTTGGYEQYF. In nucleotides, the CDR3 is TGCGCCAGCAGCCTAACGACAGGGGGCTACGAGCAGTACTTC.

The V call is TRBV6-1, the J call TRBJ2-7; TRBD1 might be the D (6 bases). CDR1 MNHNS and CDR2 SASEGT come from the germline V gene. The CDR3 has 15 residues. The V gene lost 0 bases and the J gene lost 5 bases, with 14 bases spanning the gap. CDR3 region: CASSEAGQGLDEQYF. CDR3 bases: TGTGCCAGCAGTGAAGCGGGACAAGGTTTGGACGAGCAGTACTTC.

V gene TRBV9 combines with J gene TRBJ2-2, with TRBD1 matching 9 bases. Germline assignment: CDR1 SGDLS and CDR2 YYNGEE. CDR3 size: 16 residues. The ends lost 3 bases at V and 5 bases at J; junction bases unmatched: 8. This chain's CDR3 is CASSARQGGVTGELFF. DNA for the CDR3: TGTGCCAGCAGCGCCCGACAGGGGGGAGTGACCGGGGAGCTGTTTTTT.

This chain joins TRBV30 and TRBJ2-1; TRBD1 might be the D (6 bases). This CDR3 is built from 15 residues. V gave up 8 bases and J gave up 8 bases, with 25 bases separating them. Per the germline V gene, CDR1 is GTSNPN and CDR2 is SVGIG (reference sequence). DNA of the CDR3: TGTGCCGGAACGACAGGCGGTCATCCCCCCGATGAGCAGTTCTTC. Encoded protein: CAGTTGGHPPDEQFF.

The rearrangement uses TRBV27 and TRBJ1-6, with TRBD1 matching over 8 bases. With 4 bases clipped from V and 9 bases from J, the junction kept 8 bases outside the gene matches. The CDR3 runs to 15 residues. Germline assignment: CDR1 MNHEY and CDR2 SMNVEV (reference sequence). This CDR3 is CASSSTGERISPLHF. The CDR3 DNA sequence: TGTGCCAGCAGTTCGACAGGGGAGAGGATTTCACCCCTCCACTTT.

The rearrangement links TRBV5-4 to TRBJ2-7; D possibly corresponds to TRBD1 (6 bases). The CDR3 is made up of 15 amino acids. Germline V CDR1 and CDR2: SGHNT, YYREEE (reference sequence). V lost 3 bases and J lost 4, with 17 bases in between. The CDR3 sequence: CASSSIGGPIYEQYF. The CDR3 DNA sequence: TGTGCCAGCAGCTCCATAGGGGGTCCGATATACGAGCAGTACTTC.

The chain couples TRBV19 to TRBJ2-1; 10 bases agree with TRBD2. There are 14 residues in the CDR3. Germline V gives CDR1 LNHDA, CDR2 SQIVND (reference sequence). The trim removed 5 bases at V and 7 bases at J, leaving 5 bases unmatched. CDR3 DNA: TGTGCCAGTAGTTTAGCGGGAGGACTAAATGAGCAGTTCTTC. Residues: CASSLAGGLNEQFF.

CDR3 DNA sequence: TGCGCCAGCAGCCAGGTCCCCGGGACTAGTGCACTTGAGCAGTTCTTC. Translated, it gives CASSQVPGTSALEQFF. The chain couples TRBV4-1 to TRBJ2-1, with 8 bases fitting TRBD2. V lost 3 bases to trimming and J lost 9 bases; unmatched junction nucleotides: 13. The germline gives CDR1 MGHRA, CDR2 YSYEKL. This CDR3 region has 16 residues.

V and J are TRBV11-2 and TRBJ2-7; D is possibly TRBD1 (5 bases). This CDR3 spans 13 amino acids. Germline CDR1 reads SGHAT; CDR2 reads FQNNGV. V was clipped by 1 base and J by 3 bases, with 7 bases between them. As DNA, the CDR3 is TGTGCCAGCAGCTTAGCCAGGGACTACGAGCAGTACTTC. Its translation is CASSLARDYEQYF. Using reference TRBV11-2 and TRBJ2-7 for the parts outside the CDR3, the full variable domain is EAGVAQSPRYKIIEKRQSVAFWCNPISGHATLYWYQQILGQGPKLLIQFQNNGVVDDSQLPKDRFSAERLKGVDSTLKIQPAKLEDSAVYLCASSLARDYEQYFGPGTRLTVT.

This chain links TRBV30 with TRBJ1-2, with TRBD1 identical over 12 bases. Germline CDR1 reads GTSNPN; CDR2 reads SVGIG (reference sequence). This CDR3 spans 14 amino acids. J gave up 4 bases and V 8 bases, and 8 bases lay outside the gene matches. The CDR3: CAGTGTGGTYGYTF. CDR3 DNA sequence: TGTGCCGGGACCGGGACAGGGGGCACCTATGGCTACACCTTC.